The 32 T cell receptor beta chains presented below share a single source sample, sequenced in a study of blood T cell repertoires in COVID-19. TCRdb keeps only in-frame clones here, not all; method: immunoSEQ multiplex PCR. In the table there are 160,000 or so clones, more than 70% of which are singletons. The sample comprised peripheral blood. Source of these receptors: a man aged 60 to 69 with acute or convalescent COVID-19.

This clone appeared a single time. The chain combines TRBV7-9 with TRBJ1-4, with unresolved D. The V gene's germline CDR1 is SEHNR and CDR2 FQNEAQ (reference sequence). V lost 2 bases to trimming and J lost 4 bases, with 8 bases between them. The CDR3 consists of 14 residues. The CDR3 loop reads CASSLQFINEKLFF. The DNA for the CDR3 is TGTGCCAGCAGCTTACAGTTCATTAATGAAAAACTGTTTTTT.

The chain combines TRBV3-1 (or the pseudogene TRBV3-2) with TRBJ2-7; 11 bases align to TRBD2. Germline V gives CDR1 LGHDT, CDR2 YNNKEL (reference sequence). The CDR3 loop spans 17 amino acids. V shed 4 bases, J shed 6 bases, and the junction held 14 bases outside the gene matches. The DNA of the CDR3 is TGTGCCAGCAGCCCTGGGGGCTTTCTAGCGGGGGGAATCGAGCAGTACTTC. This gives the protein CASSPGGFLAGGIEQYF.

The chain joins TRBV2 to TRBJ2-5; 11 bases are shared with TRBD2. V dropped 7 bases and J dropped 1; count of bases not matched to a gene: 5. CDR3 size: 15 residues. From germline, CDR1 is SNHLY and CDR2 FYNNEI. The CDR3 is CASKQLAGVQETQYF. DNA for the CDR3: TGTGCCAGCAAGCAACTAGCGGGGGTCCAAGAGACCCAGTACTTC.

The chain couples TRBV5-1 to TRBJ2-1; no firm D call. Trimming pared 4 bases from V and 3 bases from J, leaving 14 bases between. Looked up from germline, CDR1 is SGHRS and CDR2 is YFSETQ. The CDR3 loop spans 15 amino acids. The CDR3: CASSISVSLYNEQFF. Here the CDR3 DNA reads TGCGCCAGCAGCATCTCGGTCTCCCTCTACAATGAGCAGTTCTTC. Together with reference TRBV5-1 and TRBJ2-1, the CDR3 gives the full variable domain: KAGVTQTPRYLIKTRGQQVTLSCSPISGHRSVSWYQQTPGQGLQFLFEYFSETQRNKGNFPGRFSGRQFSNSRSEMNVSTLELGDSALYLCASSISVSLYNEQFFGPGTRLTVL.

This rearrangement joins TRBV4-1 to TRBJ1-1, with D possibly matching TRBD1 (6 bases). From germline, CDR1 is MGHRA and CDR2 YSYEKL. The CDR3 has 15 residues. Deletions cut 1 base from V and 1 base from J, with 10 bases between. CDR3 coding DNA: TGCGCCAGCAGCCAAGTCAGGGGACAGAACACTGAAGCTTTCTTT. Encoded protein: CASSQVRGQNTEAFF.

This clone was picked up a small number of times. In nucleotides, the CDR3 is TGTGCCAGCAGGGAACTGACAGGGTCGGGGCTCGATGAGCAGTTCTTC. It codes for CASRELTGSGLDEQFF. This chain joins TRBV6-1 and TRBJ2-1; TRBD1 matches at 7 bases. Germline CDR1 MNHNS, CDR2 SASEGT. There are 16 residues in the CDR3. The V and J ends lost 6 bases and 8 bases, in that order; junction bases with no gene match: 16.

The chain joins TRBV19 to TRBJ1-1; D gene ambiguous. With 9 bases removed from V and 5 bases from J, the gap between germline ends came to 16 bases. Germline assignment: CDR1 LNHDA and CDR2 SQIVND (reference sequence). This CDR3 comprises 13 residues. CDR3 region: CASRVPPETEAFF. In DNA form, the CDR3 reads TGTGCCAGCCGCGTCCCCCCGGAGACTGAAGCTTTCTTT.

This clone showed up just once. The V gene is TRBV30, the J gene TRBJ2-1, with a weak D call TRBD2 (7 bases). Germline assignment: CDR1 GTSNPN and CDR2 SVGIG (reference sequence). The length of the CDR3 is 14 residues. The V end lost 1 base, the J end lost 10 bases, and 17 bases lay between the germline ends. CDR3 sequence reads: CAWSGRGPPGEQFF. CDR3 coding DNA: TGTGCCTGGAGTGGGCGGGGGCCGCCTGGGGAGCAGTTCTTC.

This rearrangement joins TRBV27 to TRBJ2-2; the D gene is possibly TRBD1 (6 bases). Trimming took 2 bases from V and 7 from J, leaving 20 bases between them. Germline assignment: CDR1 MNHEY and CDR2 SMNVEV (reference sequence). The length of the CDR3 is 17 residues. DNA for the CDR3: TGTGCCAGCAGTTTAAGTCCTGGTGCAGGGGCCGGCGGGGAGCTGTTTTTT. It yields the protein CASSLSPGAGAGGELFF.

V gene TRBV7-8 combines with J gene TRBJ2-5; maybe TRBD1 (5 bases). V lost 1 base to trimming and J lost 4 bases, with 10 bases between them. In germline, CDR1 is SGHVS, CDR2 FQNEAQ. The CDR3 totals 14 residues. DNA for the CDR3: TGTGCCAGCAGCTTAGGCGTCAGGGCAGAGACCCAGTACTTC. This encodes CASSLGVRAETQYF.

This clone occurred a few times. V gene TRBV10-2 combines with J gene TRBJ1-1; 10 positions agree with TRBD1. CDR1 is WSHSY and CDR2 is SAAADI in the germline V gene. With 6 bases clipped from V and 3 bases from J, the junction kept 1 base outside the gene matches. The CDR3 runs 13 residues. This CDR3 reads CASRGTGDTEAFF. CDR3 nucleotides: TGCGCCAGCAGGGGGACAGGGGACACTGAAGCTTTCTTT.

This chain joins TRBV5-1 and TRBJ2-1; the D is unclear. This CDR3 region has 14 residues. V dropped 0 bases and J dropped 4 bases, with 8 bases sitting between them. CDR1 SGHRS and CDR2 YFSETQ come from the germline V gene. The CDR3 DNA reads TGCGCCAGCAGCTTGGATGCAACTTACAATGAGCAGTTCTTC. Its protein product is CASSLDATYNEQFF.

On this clone: The sample has other DNA sequences that encode this CDR3 too. This chain uses TRBV2 with TRBJ1-6; 9 positions agree with TRBD1. V shed 6 bases, J shed 7 bases, and the junction held 1 base outside the gene matches. Germline values: CDR1 SNHLY, CDR2 FYNNEI. The CDR3 sequence is 13 residues long. CDR3 coding DNA: TGTGCCAGCAGGGGGACAGGGAATTCACCCCTCCACTTT. Translating it yields CASRGTGNSPLHF.

The V and J genes are TRBV7-8 and TRBJ2-3; 7 nucleotides align to TRBD2. Losses at the gene ends were 3 bases for V and 2 bases for J; bases not matched to a gene: 5. Germline values: CDR1 SGHVS, CDR2 FQNEAQ. The CDR3 has 15 amino acids. CDR3 protein: CASSLRESNTDTQYF. CDR3 DNA: TGTGCCAGCAGCTTGCGGGAGTCGAACACAGATACGCAGTATTTT.

V usage is TRBV5-1 and J usage is TRBJ2-5, with a tentative D call TRBD1 (6 bases). The CDR3 spans 11 residues. V was pared by 0 bases and J by 12 bases, with 9 bases between. Germline V CDR1 and CDR2: SGHRS, YFSETQ. The CDR3 sequence: CASSLGNREYF. The CDR3 DNA reads TGCGCCAGCAGCTTGGGGAACAGGGAGTACTTC. The variable domain in full, with the rest retrieved from reference TRBV5-1 and TRBJ2-5, is KAGVTQTPRYLIKTRGQQVTLSCSPISGHRSVSWYQQTPGQGLQFLFEYFSETQRNKGNFPGRFSGRQFSNSRSEMNVSTLELGDSALYLCASSLGNREYFGPGTRLLVL.

This clone appeared once. The J gene is TRBJ1-5, the V gene TRBV3-1 (or the pseudogene TRBV3-2); TRBD1 might be the D (6 bases). The V gene's germline CDR1 is LGHDT and CDR2 YNNKEL (reference sequence). The CDR3 runs to 13 residues. Trimming cost V 3 bases and J 12 bases, with 15 bases left between them. The CDR3 coding sequence is TGTGCCAGCAGCCAGAAGATCGGGGGGCACCAGCATTTT. Amino acids: CASSQKIGGHQHF.

In this sample, this clone turned up once. This chain uses TRBV6-6 with TRBJ1-1; a weak D match, TRBD1 (6 bases). CDR1 and CDR2 from the germline V gene are MNHNY and SVGAGI (reference sequence). This CDR3 comprises 14 residues. The V end was cut by 10 bases, the J end by 2 bases, with 17 bases between. The CDR3 DNA sequence: TGTGCCATTCGGCGACAGGCATCAAACACTGAAGCTTTCTTT. Encoded protein: CAIRRQASNTEAFF.

This chain links TRBV2 with TRBJ1-2, with TRBD1 matching over 7 bases. Germline trimming cut 8 bases from V and 13 bases from J; bases unmatched to any gene: 13. This CDR3 has 12 residues. Germline V gene data show CDR1 as SNHLY and CDR2 as FYNNEI. Written as DNA, the CDR3 is TGTGCCAGCTACCGGGACAGAGCCGTGGCCACCTTC. This gives the protein CASYRDRAVATF.

The V call is TRBV18, the J call TRBJ2-1; 12 nucleotides align to TRBD1. This CDR3 is 17 amino acids long. V lost 0 bases and J lost 7; bases outside the gene matches: 7. Germline CDR1 KGHSH, CDR2 LQKENI. This CDR3 reads CASSPPRGQGAVNEQFF. Here the CDR3 DNA reads TGTGCCAGCTCACCACCGAGGGGACAGGGGGCTGTTAATGAGCAGTTCTTC.

This clone was seen a handful of times. This chain connects TRBV5-1 to TRBJ1-1; D not resolved. The CDR3 covers 14 residues. Germline V gene sequence: CDR1 SGHRS, CDR2 YFSETQ. The germline V and J ends were trimmed by 0 bases and 9 bases, with 15 bases remaining between them. CDR3 sequence (DNA): TGCGCCAGCAGCTTGGCCGGTGGGGAGAATAAAGCTTTCTTT. It translates to CASSLAGGENKAFF.

V is TRBV15 and J is TRBJ1-2; TRBD1 aligns across 8 bases. CDR1 and CDR2 (germline): LNHNV, YYDKDF (reference sequence). V gave up 1 base and J gave up 3 bases; unmatched junction bases: 4. The CDR3 spans 15 residues. The CDR3 DNA sequence: TGTGCCACCAGCAGAGGACAGGGGCAAGACTATGGCTACACCTTC. This gives the protein CATSRGQGQDYGYTF.

The chain combines TRBV5-1 with TRBJ1-2; no clear D gene. V dropped 0 bases and J dropped 8 bases, with 14 bases sitting between them. CDR1 is SGHRS, CDR2 YFSETQ, per germline. The CDR3 spans 14 residues. The CDR3 is CASSLELGGDGYTF. The DNA for the CDR3 is TGCGCCAGCAGCTTGGAGCTGGGAGGAGACGGCTACACCTTC. Filled out from reference TRBV5-1 and TRBJ1-2, the complete variable domain reads KAGVTQTPRYLIKTRGQQVTLSCSPISGHRSVSWYQQTPGQGLQFLFEYFSETQRNKGNFPGRFSGRQFSNSRSEMNVSTLELGDSALYLCASSLELGGDGYTFGSGTRLTVV.

V is TRBV9 and J is TRBJ1-4, with D unclear. This CDR3 spans 13 amino acids. V lost 4 bases and J 0 bases, leaving 4 bases between the germline ends. The V gene's germline CDR1 is SGDLS and CDR2 YYNGEE. CDR3 DNA: TGTGCCAGCAGCCCTGCAACTAATGAAAAACTGTTTTTT. Translating gives CASSPATNEKLFF.

V usage is TRBV5-1 and J usage is TRBJ1-2; no definite D call. The V end was cut by 0 bases, the J end by 0 bases, with 3 bases between. Per germline, CDR1 SGHRS and CDR2 YFSETQ. CDR3 length: 13 residues. The CDR3: CASSLATNYGYTF. CDR3 nucleotide sequence: TGCGCCAGCAGCTTGGCCACTAACTATGGCTACACCTTC. Full variable domain (remainder filled in from reference TRBV5-1 and TRBJ1-2): KAGVTQTPRYLIKTRGQQVTLSCSPISGHRSVSWYQQTPGQGLQFLFEYFSETQRNKGNFPGRFSGRQFSNSRSEMNVSTLELGDSALYLCASSLATNYGYTFGSGTRLTVV.

The rearrangement uses TRBV6-4 and TRBJ1-2; tentative D call: TRBD1 (6 bases). The CDR3 totals 15 residues. Trimming took 5 bases from V and 4 from J, leaving 17 bases between them. CDR1 is MRHNA, CDR2 SNTAGT, per germline. Here the CDR3 reads CASSPHPRGGYGYTF. CDR3 nucleotide sequence: TGTGCCAGCAGTCCCCATCCCAGGGGTGGCTATGGCTACACCTTC.

With regard to this clone: A much larger clone lies a single base off, so this may be a read error. The rearrangement joins TRBV7-9 to TRBJ1-1; no firm D call. Per germline, CDR1 SEHNR and CDR2 FQNEAQ (reference sequence). The CDR3 consists of 13 residues. V shed 1 base and J shed 1 base, with 4 bases lying between them. CDR3 DNA sequence: TGTGCCAGCAGCTTAGGGGCGAACACTGAAGCTTTCTTT. This gives the protein CASSLGANTEAFF.

As DNA, the CDR3 is TGTGCCAGCAGCCTATTACAGGGATACTATGGCTACACCTTC. It encodes CASSLLQGYYGYTF. V gene TRBV5-6 combines with J gene TRBJ1-2, with a tentative D call TRBD1 (6 bases). Germline assignment: CDR1 SGHDT and CDR2 YYEEEE. Trimming removed 4 bases at V and 3 bases at J, with 13 bases between. The CDR3 has 14 amino acids.

The rearrangement uses TRBV7-9 and TRBJ2-1; TRBD2 aligns across 11 bases. After removal of 5 bases from V and 4 bases from J, the junction contained 4 bases not matched to a gene. The CDR3 runs to 15 residues. In germline, CDR1 is SEHNR, CDR2 FQNEAQ (reference sequence). Here the CDR3 reads CASSLLAGGYNEQFF. The CDR3 DNA is TGTGCCAGCAGCCTTCTAGCGGGGGGATACAATGAGCAGTTCTTC. Based on the CDR3 plus reference TRBV7-9 and TRBJ2-1, the full variable domain is DTGVSQNPRHKITKRGQNVTFRCDPISEHNRLYWYRQTLGQGPEFLTYFQNEAQLEKSRLLSDRFSAERPKGSFSTLEIQRTEQGDSAMYLCASSLLAGGYNEQFFGPGTRLTVL.

The V call is TRBV5-6, the J call TRBJ1-1, with no clear D. Trimming cost V 1 base and J 7 bases, with 14 bases left between them. Germline CDR1 SGHDT, CDR2 YYEEEE. The CDR3 is 14 amino acids. The CDR3 spells CASSLPGREDEAFF. The CDR3 DNA reads TGTGCCAGCAGCTTGCCCGGCCGGGAGGATGAAGCTTTCTTT.

The V call is TRBV10-2, the J call TRBJ2-7; a possible D gene is TRBD1 (6 bases). The CDR3 has 13 amino acids. CDR1 and CDR2 (germline): WSHSY, SAAADI. V lost 7 bases and J 2 bases, leaving 12 bases between the germline ends. In DNA, the CDR3 is TGCGCCAGCACTCAGGGGTTAACCTACGAGCAGTACTTC. Translation: CASTQGLTYEQYF.

The genes are TRBV5-1 and TRBJ2-7, with D perhaps matching TRBD2 (6 bases). The CDR3 has 14 amino acids. The germline V and J ends were trimmed by 0 bases and 4 bases, with 11 bases remaining between them. The germline V gene encodes CDR1 SGHRS and CDR2 YFSETQ. CDR3 amino acids: CASSLEVGRYEQYF. The CDR3 nucleotides are TGCGCCAGCAGCTTGGAGGTAGGGAGGTACGAGCAGTACTTC.

The J gene is TRBJ1-5, the V gene TRBV3-1 (or the pseudogene TRBV3-2), with D unresolved. The germline V gene has CDR1 LGHDT and CDR2 YNNKEL (reference sequence). Trimming took off 2 bases at V and 0 bases at J, with 5 bases between the two ends. The CDR3 covers 14 residues. The CDR3 protein is CASSQIFSNQPQHF. CDR3 in DNA: TGTGCCAGCAGCCAAATATTTAGCAATCAGCCCCAGCATTTT.